The rows below give T cell receptor beta chains drawn from one sample of a study of T cell changes during pregnancy in multiple sclerosis. TCRdb keeps only in-frame clones here, not all; method: immunoSEQ multiplex PCR. The sample lists 65,000 to 90,000 clones, approximately 92% occurring once. The sequencing here drew on peripheral blood, taken in the second trimester of pregnancy. The source of these receptors is a female donor with multiple sclerosis, enrolled in a pregnancy study. CDR3s include the opening cysteine and the closing phenylalanine or tryptophan. The D gene is left open where the match is weak. Some rows have no size entry. The others give once, few or many, or a class for an expanded clone.

clone_size	v_call	j_call	d_call	cdr3_aa	cdr3_nt
.	TRBV29-1	TRBJ2-5	TRBD2	CSVLGGETQYF	TGCAGCGTTCTGGGGGGGGAGACCCAGTACTTC
.	TRBV30	TRBJ2-7	TRBD2	CAWSVGWGGPSSYEQYF	TGTGCCTGGAGTGTAGGATGGGGGGGTCCCAGCTCCTACGAGCAGTACTTC
.	TRBV12-5	TRBJ1-5	.	CASGLAGKSDDSNQPQHF	TGTGCTAGTGGTTTGGCAGGGAAATCGGACGATAGCAATCAGCCCCAGCATTTT
.	TRBV6-1	TRBJ2-1	.	CASSLTGEAYNEQFF	TGTGCCAGCAGCCTAACGGGGGAGGCCTACAATGAGCAGTTCTTC
.	TRBV6-4	TRBJ1-5	.	CASSDSTVLLCSNQPQHF	TGTGCCAGCAGTGACTCCACAGTGCTGCTGTGTAGCAATCAGCCCCAGCATTTT
.	TRBV4-3	TRBJ2-3	TRBD2	CASSQGGSGKAQYF	TGCGCCAGCAGCCAAGGTGGTAGCGGGAAGGCGCAGTATTTT
.	TRBV9	TRBJ1-6	TRBD1	CASSAGMTGASPLHF	TGTGCCAGCAGCGCCGGAATGACAGGGGCGTCACCCCTCCACTTT
few	TRBV7-9	TRBJ1-2	.	CASSPRANYGYTF	TGTGCCAGCAGCCCCCGAGCTAACTATGGCTACACCTTC
once	TRBV2	TRBJ1-3	TRBD1	CASTGQGRYGGNTIYF	TGTGCCAGCACCGGACAGGGCCGGTACGGGGGAAACACCATATATTTT
.	TRBV20-1	TRBJ2-7	.	CSALGAEEQYF	TGCAGTGCTCTAGGCGCGGAGGAGCAGTACTTC
.	TRBV10-3	TRBJ2-2	TRBD2	CAISEARTSRTGELFF	TGTGCCATCAGTGAGGCCCGGACTAGTAGGACCGGGGAGCTGTTTTTT
medium-sized	TRBV11-2	TRBJ1-2	.	CASSLGGLYGYTF	TGTGCCAGCAGCTTAGGTGGGCTTTATGGCTACACCTTC
.	TRBV6-5	TRBJ1-4	TRBD1	CASRVDRVQEKLFF	TGTGCCAGCAGGGTGGACAGGGTTCAGGAAAAACTGTTTTTT
.	TRBV7-6	TRBJ2-1	TRBD2	CASSLGISGSYNEQFF	TGTGCCAGCAGCTTAGGTATTAGCGGGAGTTACAATGAGCAGTTCTTC
.	TRBV13	TRBJ2-7	TRBD2	CASSQRGGEQYF	TGTGCCAGCAGCCAGCGGGGGGGCGAGCAGTACTTC
.	TRBV11-3	TRBJ2-3	TRBD2	CASSRREVDTQYF	TGTGCCAGCAGCCGCCGGGAGGTGGATACGCAGTATTTT
.	TRBV2	TRBJ1-4	TRBD1	CASIQDREAINEKLFF	TGTGCCAGCATACAGGACAGGGAGGCAATTAATGAAAAACTGTTTTTT
.	TRBV19	TRBJ2-7	.	CASSSSVYEQYF	TGTGCCAGTAGTAGTTCGGTCTACGAGCAGTACTTC
.	TRBV5-3	TRBJ1-4	.	CARRGGEKLFF	TGTGCCAGACGGGGGGGTGAAAAACTGTTTTTT
.	TRBV18	TRBJ2-5	.	CASSPTGSPETQYF	TGTGCCAGCTCTCCCACAGGGTCCCCAGAGACCCAGTACTTC
.	TRBV9	TRBJ2-2	TRBD1	CASSVGRGLANTGELFF	TGTGCCAGCAGCGTAGGCAGGGGGCTCGCGAACACCGGGGAGCTGTTTTTT
.	TRBV6-1	TRBJ2-7	TRBD1	CASSDRTGGPGEQYF	TGTGCCAGCAGTGACCGGACAGGGGGACCGGGCGAGCAGTACTTC
.	TRBV30	TRBJ2-7	TRBD1	CAWSTTGFEQYF	TGTGCCTGGAGTACGACAGGGTTTGAGCAGTACTTC
.	TRBV5-1	TRBJ2-1	.	CASSLVETSSYNEQFF	TGCGCCAGCAGCTTGGTCGAGACTAGCTCCTACAATGAGCAGTTCTTC
.	TRBV19	TRBJ1-1	.	CASSIVLDKIPEAFF	TGTGCCAGTAGTATAGTCCTCGACAAAATCCCTGAAGCTTTCTTT
.	TRBV25-1	TRBJ1-2	.	CASSAAGLGYGYTF	TGTGCCAGCAGTGCGGCAGGGTTGGGCTATGGCTACACCTTC
.	TRBV6-6	TRBJ2-2	TRBD2	CASSYLAGGTGELFF	TGTGCCAGCAGTTATTTAGCGGGAGGGACCGGGGAGCTGTTTTTT
.	TRBV7-8	TRBJ1-1	.	CASSRILGAEAFF	TGTGCCAGCAGCCGCATTTTGGGCGCTGAAGCTTTCTTT
.	TRBV28	TRBJ2-5	.	CASSLREAGTQYF	TGTGCCAGCAGTTTAAGGGAGGCCGGGACCCAGTACTTC
.	TRBV7-9	TRBJ2-1	TRBD2	CASSLKIAGGYNEQFF	TGTGCCAGCAGCCTAAAAATAGCGGGGGGATACAATGAGCAGTTCTTC
.	TRBV5-1	TRBJ2-7	.	CASSTDSHTYEQYF	TGCGCCAGCAGCACCGACTCCCATACCTACGAGCAGTACTTC
.	TRBV2	TRBJ1-4	.	CASSSTGLNEKLFF	TGTGCCAGCAGTTCTACAGGGTTAAATGAAAAACTGTTTTTT
.	TRBV5-6	TRBJ1-2	.	CASSLGQGFYGYTF	TGTGCCAGCAGCTTAGGGCAGGGTTTCTATGGCTACACCTTC
once	TRBV5-1	TRBJ2-3	TRBD2	CASSLGTSGIADTQYF	TGCGCCAGCAGCTTGGGGACTAGCGGGATCGCAGATACGCAGTATTTT
.	TRBV19	TRBJ2-5	.	CASSISDHYGDLRYQETQYF	TGTGCCAGTAGTATATCTGATCATTATGGGGACTTGAGGTACCAAGAGACCCAGTACTTC
once	TRBV7-9	TRBJ2-7	.	CASSFLTGEQYF	TGTGCCAGCAGCTTCCTAACGGGCGAGCAGTACTTC
.	TRBV5-5	TRBJ2-7	.	CASSPPETSYEQYF	TGTGCCAGCAGCCCCCCGGAGACTTCCTACGAGCAGTACTTC
.	TRBV7-2	TRBJ1-4	TRBD1	CASSPGQGYEKLFF	TGTGCCAGCAGCCCCGGACAGGGTTATGAAAAACTGTTTTTT
.	TRBV7-8	TRBJ2-1	.	CASSQTSRNEQFF	TGTGCCAGCAGCCAAACTAGTCGCAATGAGCAGTTCTTC
.	TRBV18	TRBJ1-4	.	CASSPPGITNEKLFF	TGTGCCAGCTCACCACCGGGCATAACTAATGAAAAACTGTTTTTT